The clone carrying this TCR beta chain showed up just a few times. The data stem from a study of blood T cells in healthy people across ages. A second roughly 6 to 11 cycle PCR used barcoded and J-beta primers. TCRdb fed the 5' RACE reads into MiXCR, producing one record per CDR3 protein. The repertoire has under 1,000,000 distinct CDR3 sequences, around 34% of them found once; the top ten carry 10% to 15%. The germline V gene encodes CDR1 DFQATT and CDR2 SNEGSKA (reference sequence). The CDR3 sequence is 13 residues long. Losses at the gene ends were 6 bases for V and 6 bases for J; bases not matched to a gene: 6.

The chain combines TRBV20-1 with TRBJ1-4; the match to TRBD1 covers 8 bases. Material: blood. The sequence was collected from a man in his late teens or twenties in good health. CDR3 nucleotide sequence: TGCAGTGCCGACCGGACAGGGCATGAAAAACTGTTTTTT. Translating gives CSADRTGHEKLFF.